Listed below are T cell receptor beta chains from one sample, sequenced in a study of breast tumors, draining lymph nodes, adjacent tissues. TCRdb fed the multiplex PCR reads into MiXCR, producing one record per CDR3 protein. This table holds 26,000 or so distinct CDR3 sequences, approximately 23% found once. The specimen sequenced was breast tumor tissue. The receptors stem from a female donor with breast cancer. Some clones in this sample may be carry-over from other donors' samples. CDR3s include the opening cysteine and the closing phenylalanine or tryptophan. The D gene is left open where the match is weak. Expanded clones get a size class; other rows say once, few or many, or leave the size out.

v_gene	d_gene	abundance	j_gene	CDR3aa	CDR3nt
TRBV7-8	TRBD2	many	TRBJ2-5	CASSTRTSGRRETQYF	TGTGCCAGCAGCACAAGGACTAGCGGGAGAAGGGAGACCCAGTACTTC
TRBV12-3/TRBV12-4	TRBD1	-	TRBJ2-7	CASGYGTAYEQYF	TGTGCCAGCGGATACGGGACAGCCTACGAGCAGTACTTC
TRBV5-6	-	many	TRBJ1-4	CASSSRTYEKLFF	TGTGCCAGCAGTTCCCGGACATATGAAAAACTGTTTTTT
TRBV20-1	TRBD2	once	TRBJ2-7	CSAREGGGRVQYF	TGCAGTGCTAGAGAGGGGGGCGGGAGGGTACAGTACTTC
TRBV7-8	TRBD2	many	TRBJ2-1	CASSFLISGRDGVQFF	TGTGCCAGCAGCTTCCTAATTAGCGGGAGGGATGGGGTTCAGTTCTTC
TRBV20-1	-	many	TRBJ2-7	CSASTSSPPFYEQYF	TGCAGTGCTTCAACGTCGAGTCCCCCCTTCTACGAGCAGTACTTC
TRBV6-6	-	many	TRBJ1-2	CASSYGGGRTNYGYTF	TGTGCCAGCAGTTACGGCGGGGGCAGGACGAACTATGGCTACACCTTC
TRBV6-4	TRBD1	many	TRBJ2-5	CASSEDRVGTQYF	TGTGCCAGCAGTGAAGACAGGGTGGGGACCCAGTACTTC
TRBV5-8	-	many	TRBJ2-7	CASSYQGPTYEQYF	TGTGCCAGCAGTTACCAGGGGCCAACCTACGAGCAGTACTTC
TRBV28	-	many	TRBJ2-5	CASWGELAILETQYF	TGTGCCAGCTGGGGGGAGCTAGCTATTTTGGAGACCCAGTACTTC